These T cell receptor beta chains were read from a single sample in a study of vaccination and CD4 T cells after COVID-19. TCRdb used MiXCR to reprocess the PCR reads, holding one entry per CDR3 protein. This table holds some 10,000 distinct CDR3 sequences, roughly a third found once. The antigens for these receptors are not known. Sequences were obtained from CD4+ T cells from blood, cultured in vitro. The receptor source for this set is a human donor in good health. CDR3s include the opening cysteine and the closing phenylalanine or tryptophan. The D gene is left open where the match is weak. Some rows mark clone size as missing; the rest say once, few, many or name a class of expanded clone.

clone_size: few
j_call: TRBJ2-7
v_call: TRBV27
d_call: .
cdr3_aa: CASSYTRESEQYF
cdr3_nt: TGTGCCAGCAGTTATACTAGGGAGAGCGAGCAGTACTTC

clone_size: few
j_call: TRBJ2-3
v_call: TRBV6-1
d_call: .
cdr3_aa: CASSPITFSGASTDTQYF
cdr3_nt: TGTGCCAGCAGTCCTATCACCTTTAGCGGAGCTAGCACAGATACGCAGTATTTT

clone_size: few
j_call: TRBJ1-6
v_call: TRBV4-3
d_call: .
cdr3_aa: CASSQLPDGYNSPLHF
cdr3_nt: TGCGCCAGCAGCCAATTACCGGACGGATATAATTCACCCCTCCACTTT

clone_size: .
j_call: TRBJ2-3
v_call: TRBV5-4
d_call: .
cdr3_aa: CASSAPDKAWDTQYF
cdr3_nt: TGTGCCAGCAGCGCACCGGACAAGGCTTGGGATACGCAGTATTTT

clone_size: .
j_call: TRBJ2-5
v_call: TRBV28
d_call: .
cdr3_aa: CASSFQMTQYF
cdr3_nt: TGTGCCAGCAGTTTTCAAATGACCCAGTACTTC

clone_size: few
j_call: TRBJ2-3
v_call: TRBV6-5
d_call: TRBD1
cdr3_aa: CASSSGQYTDTQYF
cdr3_nt: TGTGCCAGCAGTTCGGGACAGTACACAGATACGCAGTATTTT

clone_size: few
j_call: TRBJ1-6
v_call: TRBV7-9
d_call: .
cdr3_aa: CASSPNGGQGRGSPLHF
cdr3_nt: TGTGCCAGCAGCCCCAACGGGGGGCAGGGGAGGGGGTCACCCCTCCACTTT

clone_size: .
j_call: TRBJ1-2
v_call: TRBV19
d_call: .
cdr3_aa: CASSIGESYGYTF
cdr3_nt: TGTGCCAGTAGTATTGGCGAGTCCTATGGCTACACCTTC

clone_size: .
j_call: TRBJ2-3
v_call: TRBV7-2
d_call: TRBD2
cdr3_aa: CASSLTSGSPTDTQYF
cdr3_nt: TGTGCCAGCAGCCTGACTAGCGGGAGTCCCACAGATACGCAGTATTTT

clone_size: few
j_call: TRBJ2-3
v_call: TRBV27
d_call: TRBD2
cdr3_aa: CASSLSGLGTDTQYF
cdr3_nt: TGTGCCAGCAGTTTATCCGGACTAGGCACAGATACGCAGTATTTT

clone_size: few
j_call: TRBJ2-4
v_call: TRBV6-1
d_call: .
cdr3_aa: CASRGGGAKNIQYF
cdr3_nt: TGTGCCAGCAGAGGGGGGGGCGCCAAAAACATTCAGTACTTC